The source of this TCR beta chain is a study of early T cells in non-severe SARS-CoV-2 infection (dated by TCRdb to about 2021). At the level of the whole study: Bulk RNA from unsorted whole blood was used for TCR sequencing, so alpha and beta chains could not be paired.

A case-control design nested within a healthcare worker cohort in London, UK, was used, with weekly nasopharyngeal swab PCR tests and blood sampling performed. Healthcare workers were recruited during the week of the UK lockdown, between 23 and 31 March 2020, and followed weekly for up to about 15 weeks. General study outcomes and caveats: VDJdb matching was skewed toward anti-spike CD8 responses, so virus-specific expansions were likely underestimated and private and CD4 specificities were missed.

This clonotype was found many times. Its specific antigen is unknown. No per-base quality is available; no much larger clone lies one base away. CDR1 is given as SQVTM and CDR2 as ANQGSEA, both from the germline V gene. Trimming accounts for 3 bases at V and 1 base at J, while the number of junction bases matched to no gene is 8. Measured from the cysteine to the phenylalanine, the CDR3 is 15 residues long. Of the read, only the CDR3 DNA is kept; its 45 bases are in frame from base 1. The method was 5' RACE. Sequencing was performed on a NextSeq 500. To correct for sequencing error and PCR bias, the TCR library protocol tagged individual cDNA molecules with unique molecular identifiers. Both TCR alpha and beta chains were sequenced, and tight co-correlation was observed between alpha and beta sequence abundances in each sample. Per the authors' processing: Decombinator V4 was used to annotate TCR sequences for V gene, J gene and CDR3. TCRs were defined as expanded if a significant change between any two time points was detected under a Poisson model with p below 0.0001. TCR abundances were normalised to the total number of TCRs sequenced per sample and were expressed as counts per million. MAIT TCRs were defined by TRAV1-2 paired with TRAJ12, TRAJ20 or TRAJ33, and iNKT TCRs by TRAV10 paired with TRAJ18. VDJdb, accessed 1 November 2021, was searched for CMV, EBV and SARS-CoV-2 annotated TCRs, excluding TCRs annotated for multiple antigens. TCRdb trimmed the raw reads at Q25, called clones with MiXCR and kept productive beta chains. Each CDR3 protein appears once, grouped with its most common genes and DNA. The V and J calls were not made by the authors but by TCRdb's processing. This sample lists tens of thousands of distinct CDR3 sequences; roughly 8.7% were detected once. Under 7% of the sample belongs to the ten largest clones.

This TCR was sampled from an adult who was a healthcare worker with PCR-confirmed SARS-CoV-2 infection or an uninfected control (not recorded which). The chain couples TRBV29-1 to TRBJ2-5, with TRBD1 identical over 7 junction bases. Sequencing used whole blood. For the CDR3, the sequence is CSVDGWTGTQETQYF. The sequenced DNA is TGCAGCGTTGACGGGTGGACAGGTACCCAAGAGACCCAGTACTTC.